This entry lists 7 T cell receptor beta chains sequenced from one sample in a study of blood T cell repertoires in COVID-19. Profiled with immunoSEQ multiplex PCR; TCRdb holds only in-frame clones, not every one. The table records just over 200,000 clones, over 70% of them present only once. Sequencing was done on a sample of peripheral blood. These receptor sequences come from a woman in her 70s with acute or convalescent COVID-19.

The chain carries TRBV18 and TRBJ1-2; tentative D call: TRBD1 (6 bases). The ends were cut back, 3 bases at V and 2 bases at J, with 10 bases in the middle. CDR3 length equals 14 residues. Germline V gene lookup returns CDR1 KGHSH and CDR2 LQKENI. CDR3 sequence (DNA): TGTGCCAGCTCACCCCAGGGGATCAACTATGGCTACACCTTC. This codes for CASSPQGINYGYTF.

The rearrangement uses TRBV9 and TRBJ1-2; 7 nucleotides align to TRBD1. The CDR3 contains 13 residues. The V segment lost 1 base and the J segment 7 bases; nucleotides outside the gene matches: 4. CDR1 and CDR2 (germline): SGDLS, YYNGEE. CDR3 sequence: CASSVRQGPGYTF. The CDR3 region has the DNA TGTGCCAGCAGCGTACGACAGGGTCCTGGCTACACCTTC.

The V and J genes are TRBV2 and TRBJ1-1; no clear D. Germline CDR1 is SNHLY and CDR2 is FYNNEI. The germline V and J ends were trimmed by 6 bases and 2 bases, with 10 bases remaining between them. This CDR3 region has 13 residues. The CDR3: CASRAGQNTEAFF. CDR3 DNA sequence: TGTGCCAGCAGGGCAGGCCAAAACACTGAAGCTTTCTTT.

The gene calls are TRBV9 and TRBJ2-7, with a weak D call TRBD1 (6 bases). Germline V CDR1 and CDR2: SGDLS, YYNGEE. This CDR3 spans 16 amino acids. The ends were cut back, 4 bases at V and 0 bases at J, with 17 bases in the middle. For the CDR3, the DNA is TGTGCCAGCAGCCCAACAGGGACACTTTTCTCCTACGAGCAGTACTTC. It translates to CASSPTGTLFSYEQYF.

The V call is TRBV6-2 or TRBV6-3, the J call TRBJ1-5, with D uncertain. The CDR3 runs to 16 residues. Trimming removed 0 bases at V and 0 bases at J, with 9 bases between. Germline CDR1 and CDR2: MNHEY and SVGEGT. This CDR3 is CASSYSGRYSNQPQHF. CDR3 coding DNA: TGTGCCAGCAGTTACTCTGGCCGATATAGCAATCAGCCCCAGCATTTT.

The chain recombines TRBV7-6 with TRBJ2-1, with 15 nucleotides matching TRBD2. Germline-derived CDR1 and CDR2 are SGHVS and FNYEAQ. This CDR3 contains 16 residues. V lost 1 base to trimming and J lost 9 bases; unmatched junction nucleotides: 4. CDR3 protein: CASSLDRTSGRGEQFF. As DNA, the CDR3 is TGTGCCAGCAGCTTAGATAGGACTAGCGGGAGGGGTGAGCAGTTCTTC.

The chain is built from TRBV19 and TRBJ2-1; a possible D gene is TRBD2 (5 bases). The CDR3 contains 17 residues. The V end was cut by 5 bases, the J end by 0 bases, with 17 bases between. Germline values: CDR1 LNHDA, CDR2 SQIVND (reference sequence). The CDR3 protein is CASSFISGRPSYNEQFF. CDR3 sequence (DNA): TGTGCCAGTAGTTTCATATCGGGGAGACCCTCCTACAATGAGCAGTTCTTC.